Reported below is one TCR beta chain. The record originates from a study of beta chain features in type 1 diabetes. The whole isolated RNA underwent reverse transcription, so sequencing captured expressed TCRB transcripts. Assay used: immunoSEQ multiplex PCR; TCRdb lists only in-frame clones, some missing. The table shows 400,000 to 500,000 clones, with more than 11% occurring only once. Germline CDR1 SEHNR, CDR2 FQNEAQ (reference sequence). This CDR3 region has 13 residues. Trimming pared 4 bases from V and 8 bases from J, leaving 12 bases between. Material: naive CD4+ T cells from blood. The clonotype comes from a man between 25 and 39 years old in good health. The rearrangement joins TRBV7-9 to TRBJ2-1; D is perhaps TRBD1 or TRBD2 (6 bases each). The CDR3 here is CASSSRGGHEQFF. CDR3 in DNA: TGTGCCAGCAGCTCCCGTGGGGGGCATGAGCAGTTCTTC.